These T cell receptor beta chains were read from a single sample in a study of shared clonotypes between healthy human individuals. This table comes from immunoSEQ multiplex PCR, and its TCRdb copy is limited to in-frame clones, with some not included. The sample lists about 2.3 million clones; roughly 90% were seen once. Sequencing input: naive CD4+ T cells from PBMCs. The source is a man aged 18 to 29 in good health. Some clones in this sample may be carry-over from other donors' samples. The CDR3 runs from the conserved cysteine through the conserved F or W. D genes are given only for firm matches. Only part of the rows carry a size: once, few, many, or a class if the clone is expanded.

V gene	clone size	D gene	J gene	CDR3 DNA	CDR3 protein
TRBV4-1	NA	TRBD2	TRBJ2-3	TGCGCCAGCGGGGAGGGCAGGGTCACAGATACGCAGTATTTT	CASGEGRVTDTQYF
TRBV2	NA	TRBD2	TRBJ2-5	TGTGCCAGCAGGCGCAGACTAGCGGAAGAGACCCAGTACTTC	CASRRRLAEETQYF
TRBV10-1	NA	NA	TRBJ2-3	TGCGCCAGCAGTATGGGGGCCACAGATACGCAGTATTTT	CASSMGATDTQYF
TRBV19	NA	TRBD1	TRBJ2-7	TGTGCCAGTAGTATGGGACAGGGGGGCGAGCAGTACTTC	CASSMGQGGEQYF
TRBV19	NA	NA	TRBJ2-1	TGTGCCAGTAGTATAGGAGGCCTTAGGTCCTACAATGAGCAGTTCTTC	CASSIGGLRSYNEQFF
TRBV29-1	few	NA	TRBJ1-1	TGCAGCGCCACATCGACGGGGAACACTGAAGCTTTCTTT	CSATSTGNTEAFF
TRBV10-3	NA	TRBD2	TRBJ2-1	TGTGCCATCTCGGCTATCGGGGCGGGAGGGCTCGAGGGTGAGCAGTTCTTC	CAISAIGAGGLEGEQFF
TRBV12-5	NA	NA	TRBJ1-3	TGTGCTAGTGGCAGCCACTCTGGAAACACCATATATTTT	CASGSHSGNTIYF
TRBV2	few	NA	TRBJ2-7	TGTGCCAGCGCTGGAGCCTACGAGCAGTACTTC	CASAGAYEQYF
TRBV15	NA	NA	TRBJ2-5	TGTGCCACCAGCCGCCCCCCAGGCAGCGAGATCCAAGAGACCCAGTACTTC	CATSRPPGSEIQETQYF
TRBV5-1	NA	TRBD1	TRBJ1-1	TGCGCCAGCAGCGAGTTGGGACAGGGGTCCACTGAAGCTTTCTTT	CASSELGQGSTEAFF
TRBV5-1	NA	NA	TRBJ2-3	TGCGCCAGTTCTGGCGGGAGCACAGATACGCAGTATTTT	CASSGGSTDTQYF
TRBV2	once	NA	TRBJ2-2	TGTGCCAGCACCGTCGGGAGAAACACCGGGGAGCTGTTTTTT	CASTVGRNTGELFF
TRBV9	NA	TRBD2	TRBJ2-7	TGTGCCAGCAGCGTGACAGCGGGGAATCAGTACGAGCAGTACTTC	CASSVTAGNQYEQYF
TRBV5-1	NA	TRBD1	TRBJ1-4	TGCGCCAGCAGCTTGGCCCCGACAGGGGGTTTACGGAACGAAAAACTGTTTTTT	CASSLAPTGGLRNEKLFF
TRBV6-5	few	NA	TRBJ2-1	TGTGCCAGCAGTTATAGCAATGAGCAGTTCTTC	CASSYSNEQFF
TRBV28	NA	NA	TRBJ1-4	TGTGCCAGCAGTTCCCTTTTGAGGGCTAATGAAAAACTGTTTTTT	CASSSLLRANEKLFF
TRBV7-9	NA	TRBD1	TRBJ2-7	TGTGCCAGCAGCCACGCTGGGGACAGCTACGAGCAGTACTTC	CASSHAGDSYEQYF
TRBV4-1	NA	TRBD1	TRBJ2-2	TGCGCCAGCAGCCAATGGACAGGGGGCACCGGGGAGCTGTTTTTT	CASSQWTGGTGELFF
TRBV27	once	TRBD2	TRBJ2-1	TGTGCCAGCAGTAGTCGACTAGCGGGAGGGGGGCATGAGCAGTTCTTC	CASSSRLAGGGHEQFF
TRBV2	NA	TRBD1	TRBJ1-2	TGTGCCAGCAGATGGGACAGGGAAGGTGGCTACACCTTC	CASRWDREGGYTF
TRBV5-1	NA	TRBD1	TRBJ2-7	TGCGCCAGCAGCTTGGTACAGGGGGCTCACGAGCAGTACTTC	CASSLVQGAHEQYF
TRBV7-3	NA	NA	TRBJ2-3	TGTGCCAGCAGCTATGCTTCAGATACGCAGTATTTT	CASSYASDTQYF
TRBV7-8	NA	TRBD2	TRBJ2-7	TGTGCCAGCAGCTTAGCGAGGGGTGTTAGCGGGAGTTTCCACGAGCAGTACTTC	CASSLARGVSGSFHEQYF
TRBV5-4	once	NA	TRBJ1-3	TGTGCCAGCAGCTATCACCCCGGGACGCCCGGAAACACCATATATTTT	CASSYHPGTPGNTIYF
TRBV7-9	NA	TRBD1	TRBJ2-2	TGTGCCAGCAGCGACGGACAGGGTATCACCGGGGAGCTGTTTTTT	CASSDGQGITGELFF